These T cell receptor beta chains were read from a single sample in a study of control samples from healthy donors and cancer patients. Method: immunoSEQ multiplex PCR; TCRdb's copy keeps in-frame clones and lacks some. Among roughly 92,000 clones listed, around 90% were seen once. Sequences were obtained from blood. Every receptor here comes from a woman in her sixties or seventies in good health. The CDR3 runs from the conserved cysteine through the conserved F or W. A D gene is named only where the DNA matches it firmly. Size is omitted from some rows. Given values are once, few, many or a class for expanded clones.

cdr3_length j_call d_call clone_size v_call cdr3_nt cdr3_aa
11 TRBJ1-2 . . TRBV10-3 TGTGCCATCAGTTCAACAGGGGGCTACACCTTC CAISSTGGYTF
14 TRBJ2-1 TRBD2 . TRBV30 TGTGCCTGGAGTTGGGGGACTAGCGTCAATGAGCAGTTCTTC CAWSWGTSVNEQFF
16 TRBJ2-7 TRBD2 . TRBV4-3 TGCGCCAGCAGCCAAGATCGCCTGCGGGAGTGGTACGAGCAGTACTTC CASSQDRLREWYEQYF
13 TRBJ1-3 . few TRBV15 TGTGCCACCAGCGGACCCTTTAGAAACACCATATATTTT CATSGPFRNTIYF
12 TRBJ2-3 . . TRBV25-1 TGTGCCAGCAGAGCCTCGGGAGATACGCAGTATTTT CASRASGDTQYF
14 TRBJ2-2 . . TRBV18 TGTGCCAGCTCACCGGGACGAAACACCGGGGAGCTGTTTTTT CASSPGRNTGELFF
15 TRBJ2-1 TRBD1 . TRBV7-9 TGTGCCAGCAGCTTACAGGGACAGGGGGGCAATGAGCAGTTCTTC CASSLQGQGGNEQFF
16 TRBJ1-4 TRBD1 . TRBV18 TGTGCCAGCTCACGGGACAGGGTTGCAACTAATGAAAAACTGTTTTTT CASSRDRVATNEKLFF
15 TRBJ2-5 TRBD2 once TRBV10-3 TGTGCCACCGGCCCCCAGCGGGGACTCCAAGAGACCCAGTACTTC CATGPQRGLQETQYF
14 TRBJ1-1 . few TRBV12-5 TGTGCTAGTGGTTTGGTACCGGGGGGGACTGAAGCTTTCTTT CASGLVPGGTEAFF
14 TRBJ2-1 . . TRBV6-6 TGTGCCAGCAGCGATCGGGACACTTACAATGAGCAGTTCTTC CASSDRDTYNEQFF
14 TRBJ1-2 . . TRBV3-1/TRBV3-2 TGTGCCAGCAGGATGCAAGGGGGAACATATGGCTACACCTTC CASRMQGGTYGYTF
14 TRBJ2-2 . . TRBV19 TGTGCCAGTAGTACCTACGCGAACACCGGGGAGCTGTTTTTT CASSTYANTGELFF
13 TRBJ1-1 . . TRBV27 TGTGCCAGCAGTACTAATACTGAGGCTGAAGCTTTCTTT CASSTNTEAEAFF
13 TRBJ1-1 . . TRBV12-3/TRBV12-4 TGTGCCAGCACCGGACAGCCGAACACTGAAGCTTTCTTT CASTGQPNTEAFF
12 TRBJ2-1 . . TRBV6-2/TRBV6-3 TGTGCCAGCAGTTCGAACATCCATGAGCAGTTCTTC CASSSNIHEQFF
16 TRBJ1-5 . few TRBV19 TGTGCCAGTAGTATAAGGGGAACAGGTAATAATCAGCCCCAGCATTTT CASSIRGTGNNQPQHF
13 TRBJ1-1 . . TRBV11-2 TGTGCCAGCCGGTTGGGAGGGGCCACTGAAGCTTTCTTT CASRLGGATEAFF
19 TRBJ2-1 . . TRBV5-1 TGCGCCAGCAGCTCCGGGACGGGGGCCGCCGGAGCGGGAACAGGGACGCAGTTCTTC CASSSGTGAAGAGTGTQFF
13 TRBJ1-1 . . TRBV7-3 TGTGCCAGCAGCCCCGGACAGAACACTGAAGCTTTCTTT CASSPGQNTEAFF
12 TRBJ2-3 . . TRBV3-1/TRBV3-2 TGTGCCAGCAGCCAAGATGGAGGGGCGGGCTACTTT CASSQDGGAGYF
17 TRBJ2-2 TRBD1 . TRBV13 TGTGCCAGCAGCCTCATGGGGGGGACAGGGCGCACCGGGGAGCTGTTTTTT CASSLMGGTGRTGELFF
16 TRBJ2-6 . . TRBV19 TGTGCCAGTAGTATGGGGGGCTTTACTGGGGCCAACGTCCTGACTTTC CASSMGGFTGANVLTF
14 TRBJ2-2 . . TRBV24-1 TGTGCCACCAGTGACGGGCGCGACACCGGGGAGCTGTTTTTT CATSDGRDTGELFF
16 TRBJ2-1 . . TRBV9 TGTGCCAGCAGCGTAGATCTTAGCCCCATAACATCGGAGCAGTTCTTC CASSVDLSPITSEQFF
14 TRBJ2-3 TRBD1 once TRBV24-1 TGTGCCACCAGGAGTGACAGGGACCCAGATACGCAGTATTTT CATRSDRDPDTQYF
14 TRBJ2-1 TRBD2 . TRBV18 TGTGCCAGCTCACCGGGACTAGCGGGGTTTGAGCAGTTCTTC CASSPGLAGFEQFF
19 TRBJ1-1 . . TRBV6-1 TGTGCCAGCAGTGAATCCGTCGGTTTGGCCCGCCCGTCGGACACTGAAGCTTTCTTT CASSESVGLARPSDTEAFF
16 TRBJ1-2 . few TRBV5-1 TGCGCCAGCAGCTTGGCCCCAACGGGACTGTCCTATGGCTACACCTTC CASSLAPTGLSYGYTF
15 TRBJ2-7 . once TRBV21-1 TGTGCCAGCATGTCGAAACGGGACAACGTCTACGAGCAGTACTTC CASMSKRDNVYEQYF
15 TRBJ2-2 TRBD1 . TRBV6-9 TGTGCCAGCAGTCTTCCGGGACAGGGGCCCGGGGAGCTGTTTTTT CASSLPGQGPGELFF
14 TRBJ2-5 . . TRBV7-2 TGTGCCAGCAGCCCCGAGCGGAGCCAAGAGACCCAGTACTTC CASSPERSQETQYF
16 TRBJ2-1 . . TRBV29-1 TGCAGCGTTGAGGTTTCCGGGACCACCGGGGGCAATGAGCAGTTCTTC CSVEVSGTTGGNEQFF
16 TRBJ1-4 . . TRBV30 TGTGCCTGGAGTGTTGGCACGACCGCAACTAATGAAAAACTGTTTTTT CAWSVGTTATNEKLFF
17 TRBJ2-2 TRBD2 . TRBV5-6 TGTGCCAGCAGTCTAGCGGGGGGGCCCGCGAACACCGGGGAGCTGTTTTTT CASSLAGGPANTGELFF
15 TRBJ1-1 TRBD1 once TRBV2 TGTGCCAGCAGCGCGAGGGGACAGGGGCACACTGAAGCTTTCTTT CASSARGQGHTEAFF